This note documents a single T cell receptor beta chain sequence. Reverse transcription of roughly 0.45 to 1 ug RNA used random hexamers. TCR beta CDR3 was amplified by immunoSEQ multiplex PCR. This amplification extended across 54 Vbeta and 13 Jbeta segments. MiXCR, run by TCRdb on the immunoSEQ multiplex PCR reads, gives a single entry per CDR3 protein. The sample lists some 150,000 distinct CDR3 sequences, roughly 94% occurring once. TCR beta sequencing covered blood CD8+ and CD4+ T cells. It was negative isolation that provided the CD8+ and CD4+ T cells, whereas TEMRA cells were enriched by FACS. The CDR3 has 18 amino acids. From germline, CDR1 is MDHEN and CDR2 SYDVKM. V dropped 2 bases and J dropped 2; count of bases not matched to a gene: 12. The data were taken from a study of CD8 T cells in Susac syndrome.

V is TRBV28 and J is TRBJ2-3; 8 bases map to TRBD2. The TCR sequence derives from a human donor with multiple sclerosis. The sequencing input was CD8+ T cells from PBMCs. CDR3 coding DNA: TGTGCCAGCAGTTTAGGACCCGGGACTAGTCTTTTCACAGATACGCAGTATTTT. It yields the protein CASSLGPGTSLFTDTQYF.